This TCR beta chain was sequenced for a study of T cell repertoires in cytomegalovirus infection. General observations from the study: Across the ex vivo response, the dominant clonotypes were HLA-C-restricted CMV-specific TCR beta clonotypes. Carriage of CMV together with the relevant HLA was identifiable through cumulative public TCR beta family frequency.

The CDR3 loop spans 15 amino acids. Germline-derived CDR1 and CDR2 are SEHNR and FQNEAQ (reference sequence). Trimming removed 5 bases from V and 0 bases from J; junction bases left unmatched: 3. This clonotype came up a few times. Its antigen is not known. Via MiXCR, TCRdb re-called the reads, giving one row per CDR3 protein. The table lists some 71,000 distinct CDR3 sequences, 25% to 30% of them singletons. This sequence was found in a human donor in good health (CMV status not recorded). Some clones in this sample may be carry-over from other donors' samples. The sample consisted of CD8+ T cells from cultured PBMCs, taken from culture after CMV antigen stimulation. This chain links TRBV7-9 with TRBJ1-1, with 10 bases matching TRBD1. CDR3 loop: CASSETGGMNTEAFF. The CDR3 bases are TGTGCCAGCAGCGAGACAGGGGGCATGAACACTGAAGCTTTCTTT.